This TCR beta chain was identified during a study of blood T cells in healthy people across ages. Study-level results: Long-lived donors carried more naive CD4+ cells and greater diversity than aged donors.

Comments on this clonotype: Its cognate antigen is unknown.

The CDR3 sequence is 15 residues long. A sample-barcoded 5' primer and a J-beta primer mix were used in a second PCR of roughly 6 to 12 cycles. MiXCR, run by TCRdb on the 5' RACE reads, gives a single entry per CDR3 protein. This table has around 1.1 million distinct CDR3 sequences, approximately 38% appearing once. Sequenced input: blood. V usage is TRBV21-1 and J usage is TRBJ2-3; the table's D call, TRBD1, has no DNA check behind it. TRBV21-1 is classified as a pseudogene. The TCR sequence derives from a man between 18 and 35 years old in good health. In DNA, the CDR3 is TGTGCCAGCAGCAAAGAGGCGACACAGGAAGATACGCAGTATTTT. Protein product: CASSKEATQEDTQYF.